Presented here are 15 T cell receptor beta chains from one specimen sequenced in a study of T-cell reconstitution after alpha-beta-depleted transplantation in children. Unique molecular identifiers tagged the TCRbeta library. TCRdb reanalysed the PCR reads using MiXCR and keeps one entry per CDR3 protein. The profile shows about 540,000 distinct CDR3 sequences, over 25% of them singletons. This specimen consisted of PBMCs, obtained before TCRalphabeta/CD19-depleted stem cell transplant. Receptor source: a boy under two years old with Wiskott-Aldrich syndrome, due to receive a stem cell transplant.

The chain links TRBV5-5 to TRBJ1-6, with D maybe TRBD1 (5 bases). The CDR3 totals 15 residues. Trimming removed 0 bases from V and 10 bases from J, with 14 bases in between. Per the germline V gene, CDR1 is SGHKS and CDR2 is YYEKEE (reference sequence). CDR3 loop: CASSLGGRAGSPLHF. The CDR3 bases are TGTGCCAGCAGCTTGGGGGGCAGGGCCGGGTCACCCCTCCACTTT. The full variable domain, completed using reference TRBV5-5 and TRBJ1-6, is DAGVTQSPTHLIKTRGQQVTLRCSPISGHKSVSWYQQVLGQGPQFIFQYYEKEERGRGNFPDRFSARQFPNYSSELNVNALLLGDSALYLCASSLGGRAGSPLHFGNGTRLTVT.

V usage is TRBV5-1 and J usage is TRBJ1-1, with D perhaps matching TRBD1 (5 bases). The CDR3 length is 15 residues. The V and J ends lost 0 bases and 8 bases respectively, with 17 bases between them. Germline CDR1 reads SGHRS; CDR2 reads YFSETQ. The CDR3, as DNA: TGCGCCAGCAGCTTGGCCATTCTACCGGGACGGGAAGCTTTCTTT. Protein: CASSLAILPGREAFF.

This clonotype was seen a few times. V gene TRBV20-1 combines with J gene TRBJ2-7, with TRBD2 matching over 7 bases. CDR3 size: 13 residues. V lost 2 bases and J lost 7; bases outside the gene matches: 8. CDR1 DFQATT and CDR2 SNEGSKA come from the germline V gene (reference sequence). The CDR3 spells CSARPTSRLEQYF. For the CDR3, the DNA is TGCAGTGCTAGACCGACTAGCAGGTTAGAGCAGTACTTC.

The rearrangement uses TRBV11-2 and TRBJ2-4; TRBD1 aligns across 8 bases. Germline assignment: CDR1 SGHAT and CDR2 FQNNGV. There are 17 residues in the CDR3. The V segment lost 6 bases and the J segment 0 bases; nucleotides outside the gene matches: 10. For the CDR3, the DNA is TGTGCCAGCAGGCAGGGGGCCTGGGGCCTAGCCAAAAACATTCAGTACTTC. Translating gives CASRQGAWGLAKNIQYF.

There are many counts of this clonotype. The gene calls are TRBV5-1 and TRBJ2-1; TRBD2 agrees at 10 bases. The V and J ends lost 2 bases and 0 bases, in that order; junction bases with no gene match: 2. CDR3 length: 16 amino acids. Per the germline V gene, CDR1 is SGHRS and CDR2 is YFSETQ. The CDR3 protein is CASSLPSGSSYNEQFF. The CDR3 DNA is TGCGCCAGCAGCTTACCTAGCGGGAGCTCCTACAATGAGCAGTTCTTC.

The chain carries TRBV10-3 and TRBJ2-2; 11 nucleotides match TRBD2. The CDR3 is 16 residues long. Trimming took 8 bases from V and 6 from J; bases not matched to a gene: 11. The germline gives CDR1 ENHRY, CDR2 SYGVKD. CDR3 sequence reads: CAIRGYLAGGAGELFF. DNA of the CDR3: TGTGCCATCCGGGGGTATCTAGCGGGAGGCGCCGGGGAGCTGTTTTTT.

The chain employs TRBV25-1 and TRBJ2-5, with a possible D match to TRBD1 (6 bases). Between the trimmed V and J ends, which lost 5 bases and 4 bases, there was a span of 11 bases. Germline-derived CDR1 and CDR2 are MGHDK and SYGVNS. The CDR3 consists of 13 residues. The CDR3 spells CASSQGLRETQYF. The DNA of the CDR3 is TGTGCCAGCAGTCAGGGGCTGAGAGAGACCCAGTACTTC.

The sample holds a few counts of this clonotype. This chain connects TRBV27 to TRBJ1-1; D not resolved. The germline V gene encodes CDR1 MNHEY and CDR2 SMNVEV (reference sequence). The CDR3 length is 14 residues. The V gene lost 2 bases and the J gene lost 1 base, with 8 bases spanning the gap. The CDR3 DNA follows: TGTGCCAGCAGTTTAATTGGGCAGAACACTGAAGCTTTCTTT. The encoded protein is CASSLIGQNTEAFF.

The chain links TRBV28 to TRBJ2-1; D gene unclear. Germline assignment: CDR1 MDHEN and CDR2 SYDVKM. The V end was cut by 6 bases, the J end by 6 bases, with 6 bases between. This CDR3 comprises 11 residues. CDR3 sequence (DNA): TGTGCCAGCAGCCCCTTCAATGAGCAGTTCTTC. Encoded protein: CASSPFNEQFF.

The rearrangement links TRBV7-8 to TRBJ2-6; 7 bases line up with TRBD2. Losses at the gene ends were 5 bases for V and 2 bases for J; bases not matched to a gene: 3. From germline, CDR1 is SGHVS and CDR2 FQNEAQ. The CDR3 contains 15 residues. This CDR3 reads CASSPGRAGANVLTF. In DNA form, the CDR3 reads TGTGCCAGCAGCCCAGGGAGGGCTGGGGCCAACGTCCTGACTTTC.

The V call is TRBV12-3 or TRBV12-4, the J call TRBJ1-5, with 10 nucleotides matching TRBD1. Unmatched junction bases numbered 3, after V lost 2 bases and J lost 5 bases. The CDR3 runs 15 residues. The CDR3 loop reads CASSLQDRGHQPQHF. DNA of the CDR3: TGTGCCAGCAGTTTACAAGACAGGGGGCATCAGCCCCAGCATTTT.

The rearrangement links TRBV5-1 to TRBJ1-2; no definite D call. Trimming removed 5 bases from V and 1 base from J, with 15 bases in between. Germline assignment: CDR1 SGHRS and CDR2 YFSETQ. The CDR3 contains 15 residues. The CDR3 reads CASRPIFHLNYGYTF. The CDR3 DNA follows: TGCGCCAGCAGACCAATCTTCCATCTTAACTATGGCTACACCTTC.

This clonotype was observed a handful of times. J is TRBJ2-7 and V is TRBV12-3 or TRBV12-4; 7 bases are a match to TRBD2. Germline trimming cut 2 bases from V and 4 bases from J; bases unmatched to any gene: 11. The CDR3 loop spans 16 amino acids. The CDR3 reads CASSLKAGAPEYEQYF. The CDR3 coding sequence is TGTGCCAGCAGTTTAAAGGCGGGAGCGCCCGAGTACGAGCAGTACTTC.

This clonotype has only a few counts. V gene TRBV12-3 or TRBV12-4 combines with J gene TRBJ1-2, with D maybe TRBD1 (5 bases). V was cut by 11 bases and J by 13 bases, with 17 bases left in between. The CDR3 runs 10 residues. The DNA for the CDR3 is TGTGCCCGTCAACCAGGGTGGGGCACCTTC. Translating gives CARQPGWGTF.

The V gene is TRBV20-1, the J gene TRBJ2-7; 8 nucleotides match TRBD2. The length of the CDR3 is 16 residues. Per the germline V gene, CDR1 is DFQATT and CDR2 is SNEGSKA (reference sequence). Trimming took 2 bases from V and 3 from J; bases not matched to a gene: 12. The CDR3 nucleotides are TGCAGTGCTAGATTCATCCAGGGACTAGAGATCTACGAGCAGTACTTC. Protein product: CSARFIQGLEIYEQYF.